The source of this TCR beta chain is a study of shared T cell receptors in the human thymus. Germline assignment: CDR1 MGHRA and CDR2 YSYEKL. Trimming removed 1 base from V and 7 bases from J; junction bases left unmatched: 20. The CDR3 has 20 amino acids. The sample holds a few counts of this clone. Repertoires were generated with immunoSEQ multiplex PCR, while TCRdb's copy carries only in-frame clones and drops some. The sample records under 850,000 clones, roughly 90% being singletons. These data were also reused for a study on human thymus T cells. That paper adds: Thymic tissue was derived from resections collected during corrective heart surgery. Among unrelated individuals, related research reported thymic repertoires that overlapped highly.

The J gene is TRBJ2-1, the V gene TRBV4-1; TRBD2 agrees at 9 bases. The sample was thymocytes. The source is a boy under three years old with a congenital heart defect. The CDR3 DNA follows: TGCGCCAGCAGCCAAGTAGGGCCGGGACTAGCAGTTTCAGACGGGAATGAGCAGTTCTTC. This sequence encodes CASSQVGPGLAVSDGNEQFF.